This T cell receptor beta chain was identified during a study of blood T cell repertoires in COVID-19. In the original processing: Cell counts per sample came from amplifying reference gene primers. Measured with immunoSEQ multiplex PCR; TCRdb has only the in-frame clones, and not every one. The V and J calls and clone size are taken from that table; D and trimming were inferred from the DNA. Among roughly 150,000 clones, 85% to 95% were seen once, and the ten largest hold 2%. The Seattle patients joined while their infection was active and were tracked longitudinally afterward. Unmatched junction bases numbered 8, after V lost 5 bases and J lost 1 base. The CDR3 consists of 15 residues. The germline CDR1 and CDR2 sequences are SGHTS and YDEGEE.

Sample: peripheral blood. The chain is built from TRBV5-8 and TRBJ1-2, with 7 nucleotides matching TRBD1. This sequence was found in a woman aged 55-70 years with COVID-19, enrolled during active disease. The CDR3 region has the DNA TGTGCCAGCAGAGGAGGACAGGAGCATAACTATGGCTACACCTTC. It specifies CASRGGQEHNYGYTF.